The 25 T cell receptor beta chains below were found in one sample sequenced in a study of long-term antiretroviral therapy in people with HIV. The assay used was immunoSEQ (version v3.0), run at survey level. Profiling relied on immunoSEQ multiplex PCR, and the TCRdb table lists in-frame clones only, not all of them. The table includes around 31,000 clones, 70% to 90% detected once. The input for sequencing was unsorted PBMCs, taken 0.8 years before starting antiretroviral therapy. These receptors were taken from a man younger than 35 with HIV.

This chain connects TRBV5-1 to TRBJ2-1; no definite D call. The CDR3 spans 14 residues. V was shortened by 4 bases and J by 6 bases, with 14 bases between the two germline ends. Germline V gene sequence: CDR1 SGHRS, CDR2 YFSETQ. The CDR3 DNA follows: TGCGCCAGCAGCCCCCCCGCAGAGACCAATGAGCAGTTCTTC. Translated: CASSPPAETNEQFF.

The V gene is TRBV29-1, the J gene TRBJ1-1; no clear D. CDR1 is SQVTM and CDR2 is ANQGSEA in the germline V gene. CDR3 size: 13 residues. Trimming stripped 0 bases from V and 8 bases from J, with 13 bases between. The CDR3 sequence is CSVEDQVWGEAFF. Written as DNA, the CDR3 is TGCAGCGTTGAAGATCAGGTTTGGGGAGAAGCTTTCTTT.

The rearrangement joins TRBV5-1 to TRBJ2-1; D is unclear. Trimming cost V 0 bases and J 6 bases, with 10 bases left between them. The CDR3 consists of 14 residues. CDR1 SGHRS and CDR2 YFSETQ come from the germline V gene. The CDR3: CASSLALRGNEQFF. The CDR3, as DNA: TGCGCCAGCAGCTTGGCCCTTCGAGGCAATGAGCAGTTCTTC.

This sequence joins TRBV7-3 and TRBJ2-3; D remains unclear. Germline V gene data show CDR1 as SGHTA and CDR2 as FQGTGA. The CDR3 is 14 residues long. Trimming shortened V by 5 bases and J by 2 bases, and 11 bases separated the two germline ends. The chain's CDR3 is CASSPLGVTDTQYF. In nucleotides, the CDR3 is TGTGCCAGCAGCCCACTTGGGGTCACAGATACGCAGTATTTT.

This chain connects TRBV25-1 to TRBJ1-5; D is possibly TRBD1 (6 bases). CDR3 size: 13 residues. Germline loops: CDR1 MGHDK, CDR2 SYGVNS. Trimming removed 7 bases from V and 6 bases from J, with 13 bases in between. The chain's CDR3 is CASKYREFQPQHF. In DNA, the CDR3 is TGTGCCAGCAAATACAGGGAATTTCAGCCCCAGCATTTT.

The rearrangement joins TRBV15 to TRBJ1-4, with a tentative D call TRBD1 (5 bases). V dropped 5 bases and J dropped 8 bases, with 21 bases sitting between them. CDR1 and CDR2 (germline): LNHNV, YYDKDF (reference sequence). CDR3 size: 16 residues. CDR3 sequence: CATSGGLEGGGEKLFF. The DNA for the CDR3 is TGTGCCACCAGCGGGGGATTGGAGGGCGGAGGGGAAAAACTGTTTTTT. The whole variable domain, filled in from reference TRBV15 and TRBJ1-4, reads DAMVIQNPRYQVTQFGKPVTLSCSQTLNHNVMYWYQQKSSQAPKLLFHYYDKDFNNEADTPDNFQSRRPNTSFCFLDIRSPGLGDTAMYLCATSGGLEGGGEKLFFGSGTQLSVL.

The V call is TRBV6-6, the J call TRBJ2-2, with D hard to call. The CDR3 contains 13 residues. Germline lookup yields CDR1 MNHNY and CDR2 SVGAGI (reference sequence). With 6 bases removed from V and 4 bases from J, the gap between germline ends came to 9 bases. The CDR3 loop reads CASREWGTGELFF. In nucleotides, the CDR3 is TGTGCCAGCAGGGAGTGGGGCACCGGGGAGCTGTTTTTT.

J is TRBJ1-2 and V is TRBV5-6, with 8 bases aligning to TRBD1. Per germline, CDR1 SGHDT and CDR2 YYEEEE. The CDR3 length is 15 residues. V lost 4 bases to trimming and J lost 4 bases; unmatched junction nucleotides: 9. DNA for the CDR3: TGTGCCAGCAGCCTGGGGACAGGAAGGGTCTATGGCTACACCTTC. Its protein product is CASSLGTGRVYGYTF.

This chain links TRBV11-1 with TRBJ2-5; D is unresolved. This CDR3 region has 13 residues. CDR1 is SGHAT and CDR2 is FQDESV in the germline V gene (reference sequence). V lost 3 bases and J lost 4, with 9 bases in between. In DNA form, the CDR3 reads TGTGCCAGCAGCTTGAACAGTGGAGAGACCCAGTACTTC. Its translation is CASSLNSGETQYF.

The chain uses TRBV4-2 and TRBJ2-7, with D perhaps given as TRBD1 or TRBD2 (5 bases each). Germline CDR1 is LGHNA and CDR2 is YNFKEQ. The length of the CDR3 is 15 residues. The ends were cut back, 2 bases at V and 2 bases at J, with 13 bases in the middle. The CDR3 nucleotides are TGTGCCAGCAGCCAATCCGGGACGGGGACCTACGAGCAGTACTTC. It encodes CASSQSGTGTYEQYF.

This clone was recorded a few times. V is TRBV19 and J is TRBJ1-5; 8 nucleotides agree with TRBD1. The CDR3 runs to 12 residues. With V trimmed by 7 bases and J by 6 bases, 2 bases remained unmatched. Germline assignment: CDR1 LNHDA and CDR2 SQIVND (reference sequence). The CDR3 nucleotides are TGTGCCAGTAAAGACAGGGGTCAGCCCCAGCATTTT. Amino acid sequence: CASKDRGQPQHF.

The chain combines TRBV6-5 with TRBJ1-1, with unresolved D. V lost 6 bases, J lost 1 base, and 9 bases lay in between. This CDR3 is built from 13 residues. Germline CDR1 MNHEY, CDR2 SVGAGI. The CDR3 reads CASRSSGNTEAFF. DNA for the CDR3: TGTGCCAGCAGGTCTTCCGGGAACACTGAAGCTTTCTTT.

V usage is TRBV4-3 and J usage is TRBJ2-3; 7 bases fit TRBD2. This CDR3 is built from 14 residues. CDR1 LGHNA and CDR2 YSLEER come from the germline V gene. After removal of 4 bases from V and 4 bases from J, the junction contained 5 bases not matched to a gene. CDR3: CASSPGGSSDTQYF. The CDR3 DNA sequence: TGCGCCAGCAGCCCCGGGGGGAGTTCAGATACGCAGTATTTT.

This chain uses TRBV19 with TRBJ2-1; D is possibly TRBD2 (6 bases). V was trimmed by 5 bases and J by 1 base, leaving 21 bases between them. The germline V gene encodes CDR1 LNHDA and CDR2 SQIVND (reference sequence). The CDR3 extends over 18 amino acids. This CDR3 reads CASSPSGRGMGSYNEQFF. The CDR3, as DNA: TGTGCCAGTAGTCCATCAGGTCGGGGGATGGGGTCCTACAATGAGCAGTTCTTC.

CDR3 region: CASSMRLGETQYF. The CDR3 DNA is TGTGCCAGTAGTATGCGACTAGGAGAGACCCAGTACTTC. The chain employs TRBV19 and TRBJ2-5; D is possibly TRBD2 (6 bases). The germline V gene encodes CDR1 LNHDA and CDR2 SQIVND (reference sequence). CDR3 length equals 13 residues. Trimming took off 3 bases at V and 4 bases at J, with 9 bases between the two ends.

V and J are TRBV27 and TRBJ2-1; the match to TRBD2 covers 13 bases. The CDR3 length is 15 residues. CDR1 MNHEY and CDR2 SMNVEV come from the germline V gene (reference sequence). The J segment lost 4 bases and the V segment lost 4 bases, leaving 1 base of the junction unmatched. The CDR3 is CASSWTSGSYNEQFF. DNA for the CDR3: TGTGCCAGCAGTTGGACTAGCGGGAGTTACAATGAGCAGTTCTTC.

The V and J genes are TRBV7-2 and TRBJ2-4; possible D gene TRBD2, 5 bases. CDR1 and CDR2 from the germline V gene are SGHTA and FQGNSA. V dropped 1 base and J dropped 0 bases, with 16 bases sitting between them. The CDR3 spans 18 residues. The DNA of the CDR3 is TGTGCCAGCAGCTTAGGGTACATCCAGCGGATAGCCAAAAACATTCAGTACTTC. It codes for CASSLGYIQRIAKNIQYF.

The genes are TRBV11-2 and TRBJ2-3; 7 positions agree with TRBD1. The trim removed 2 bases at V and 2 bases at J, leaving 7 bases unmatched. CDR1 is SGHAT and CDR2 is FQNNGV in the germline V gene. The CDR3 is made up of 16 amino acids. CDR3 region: CASSLFPQGSTDTQYF. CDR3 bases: TGTGCCAGCAGCTTATTCCCACAGGGGTCCACAGATACGCAGTATTTT.

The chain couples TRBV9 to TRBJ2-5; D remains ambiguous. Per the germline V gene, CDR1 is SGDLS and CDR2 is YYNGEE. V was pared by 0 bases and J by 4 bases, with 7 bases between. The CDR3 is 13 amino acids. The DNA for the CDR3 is TGTGCCAGCAGCGTAGCTTCGGGAGAGACCCAGTACTTC. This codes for CASSVASGETQYF.

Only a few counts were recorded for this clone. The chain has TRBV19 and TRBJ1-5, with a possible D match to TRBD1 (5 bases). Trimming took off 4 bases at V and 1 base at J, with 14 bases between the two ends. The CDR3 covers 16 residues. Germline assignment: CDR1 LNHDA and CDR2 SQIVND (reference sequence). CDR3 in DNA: TGTGCCAGTAGTACTACAGGAGGGGAAAGCAATCAGCCCCAGCATTTT. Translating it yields CASSTTGGESNQPQHF. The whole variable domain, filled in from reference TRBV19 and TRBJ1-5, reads DGGITQSPKYLFRKEGQNVTLSCEQNLNHDAMYWYRQDPGQGLRLIYYSQIVNDFQKGDIAEGYSVSREKKESFPLTVTSAQKNPTAFYLCASSTTGGESNQPQHFGDGTRLSIL.

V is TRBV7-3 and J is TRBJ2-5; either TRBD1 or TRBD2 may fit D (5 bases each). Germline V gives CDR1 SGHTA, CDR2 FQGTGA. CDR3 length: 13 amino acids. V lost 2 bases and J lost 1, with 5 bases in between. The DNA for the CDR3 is TGTGCCAGCAGCTTAGGGACCCAAGAGACCCAGTACTTC. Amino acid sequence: CASSLGTQETQYF.

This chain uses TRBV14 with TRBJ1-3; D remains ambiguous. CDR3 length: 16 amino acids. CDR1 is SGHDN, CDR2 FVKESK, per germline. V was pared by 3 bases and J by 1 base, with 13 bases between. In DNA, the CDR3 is TGTGCCAGCAGCCATTGGTCGGGAACTTCTGGAAACACCATATATTTT. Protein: CASSHWSGTSGNTIYF.

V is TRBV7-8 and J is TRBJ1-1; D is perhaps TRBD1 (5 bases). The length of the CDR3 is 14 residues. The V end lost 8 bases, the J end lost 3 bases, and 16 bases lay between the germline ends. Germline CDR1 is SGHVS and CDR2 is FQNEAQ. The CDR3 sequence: CASAWAGLDTEAFF. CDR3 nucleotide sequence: TGTGCCAGCGCTTGGGCAGGGTTGGACACTGAAGCTTTCTTT.

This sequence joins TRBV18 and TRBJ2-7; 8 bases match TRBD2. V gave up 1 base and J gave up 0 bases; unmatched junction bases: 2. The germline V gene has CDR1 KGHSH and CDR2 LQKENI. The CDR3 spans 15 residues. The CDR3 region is CASSPLAGISYEQYF. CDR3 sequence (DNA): TGTGCCAGCTCACCACTAGCGGGAATCTCCTACGAGCAGTACTTC.

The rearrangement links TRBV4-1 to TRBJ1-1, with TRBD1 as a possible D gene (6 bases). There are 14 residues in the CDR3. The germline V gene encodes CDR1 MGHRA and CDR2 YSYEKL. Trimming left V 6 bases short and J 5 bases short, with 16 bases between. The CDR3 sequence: CASRHLGGQTEAFF. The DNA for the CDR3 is TGCGCCAGCAGGCATTTGGGGGGGCAGACTGAAGCTTTCTTT.